Listed here are 20 T cell receptor beta chains from one sample, sequenced in a study of blood T cell repertoires in COVID-19. Assay: immunoSEQ multiplex PCR; the TCRdb copy retains only in-frame clones and omits some. The sample has approximately 240,000 clones; around 82% are singletons. The source material was peripheral blood. These receptors came from a woman aged 60-70 years with acute or convalescent COVID-19.

The V gene is TRBV6-6, the J gene TRBJ2-7; 8 nucleotides agree with TRBD2. The CDR3 covers 11 residues. Germline V CDR1 and CDR2: MNHNY, SVGAGI (reference sequence). The V and J ends lost 10 bases and 7 bases, in that order; junction bases with no gene match: 6. CDR3 loop: CATWTSWEQYF. CDR3 nucleotide sequence: TGTGCCACTTGGACTAGCTGGGAGCAGTACTTC.

J is TRBJ2-5 and V is TRBV4-1; 9 positions match TRBD1. Per germline, CDR1 MGHRA and CDR2 YSYEKL. The CDR3 extends over 15 amino acids. J was trimmed by 2 bases and V by 0 bases; bases with no gene match: 1. CDR3 in DNA: TGCGCCAGCAGCCAAGAAGGGACAGGGCAAGAGACCCAGTACTTC. The encoded protein is CASSQEGTGQETQYF.

Written as DNA, the CDR3 is TGTGCCAGCAGCCAACGTCAGGGTTTCGAAGGCTACACCTTC. Amino acids: CASSQRQGFEGYTF. The chain employs TRBV3-1 (or the pseudogene TRBV3-2) and TRBJ1-2; TRBD1 is a possible D gene (5 bases). Trimming stripped 2 bases from V and 8 bases from J, with 15 bases between. The CDR3 has 14 residues. Germline V gene lookup returns CDR1 LGHDT and CDR2 YNNKEL (reference sequence).

This chain uses TRBV11-2 with TRBJ2-4; 9 nucleotides agree with TRBD1. This CDR3 has 16 residues. The V gene end was trimmed by 4 bases and the J gene end by 5 bases; junction bases not matched to a gene: 9. Germline V gene data show CDR1 as SGHAT and CDR2 as FQNNGV. The CDR3 sequence: CASSYFIWDRENIQYF. The DNA of the CDR3 is TGTGCCAGCAGCTACTTCATCTGGGACAGGGAAAACATTCAGTACTTC.

Note on this clone: A junction boundary mismatches the germline segment, possibly from a read error. The CDR3, as DNA: TGTGCCCGGAGTTTCCGACTAGCGGGGGGGCAAGATACGCAGTATTTT. This codes for CARSFRLAGGQDTQYF. The rearrangement links TRBV30 to TRBJ2-3; 14 bases line up with TRBD2. The CDR3 sequence is 16 residues long. Germline CDR1 reads GTSNPN; CDR2 reads SVGIG (reference sequence).

The chain is built from TRBV29-1 and TRBJ2-5, with D possibly being TRBD1 (6 bases). This CDR3 is built from 11 residues. Germline V gene lookup returns CDR1 SQVTM and CDR2 ANQGSEA. V shed 4 bases and J shed 6 bases, with 9 bases lying between them. The CDR3 loop reads CSVGGPQTQYF. CDR3 bases: TGCAGCGTTGGGGGGCCCCAGACCCAGTACTTC.

The chain carries TRBV6-1 and TRBJ2-2; 7 bases map to TRBD2. The CDR3 totals 15 residues. Germline V gene lookup returns CDR1 MNHNS and CDR2 SASEGT. With V trimmed by 1 base and J by 3 bases, 2 bases remained unmatched. CDR3: CASSEVRGDTGELFF. The CDR3 nucleotides are TGTGCCAGCAGTGAAGTACGGGGGGACACCGGGGAGCTGTTTTTT.

This CDR3 is CASSLSPGLAATEQFF. CDR3 bases: TGTGCCAGCAGCTTATCTCCAGGACTAGCTGCGACAGAGCAGTTCTTC. The gene calls are TRBV7-3 and TRBJ2-1, with TRBD2 identical over 8 bases. The CDR3 has 16 amino acids. Per the germline V gene, CDR1 is SGHTA and CDR2 is FQGTGA. The trim removed 2 bases at V and 10 bases at J, leaving 13 bases unmatched.

V and J are TRBV19 and TRBJ1-1; 7 bases map to TRBD1. CDR1 LNHDA and CDR2 SQIVND come from the germline V gene (reference sequence). CDR3 length: 15 amino acids. The junction had 7 bases not matched to a gene; V was cut back by 6 bases and J by 0 bases. CDR3 sequence (DNA): TGTGCCAGTAGGGTAACAGGGGTCCTGAACACTGAAGCTTTCTTT. It is translated as CASRVTGVLNTEAFF.

The rearrangement uses TRBV4-2 and TRBJ2-5; 7 nucleotides match TRBD2. The germline V gene encodes CDR1 LGHNA and CDR2 YNFKEQ. V trimming: 1 base; J trimming: 1 base; junction bases outside the gene matches: 3. This CDR3 has 15 residues. The DNA for the CDR3 is TGTGCCAGCAGCCAAGCGGGGGGATCCCAAGAGACCCAGTACTTC. It translates to CASSQAGGSQETQYF.

CDR3: CAWNREGRDTEAFF. CDR3 sequence (DNA): TGTGCCTGGAACAGGGAGGGTCGGGACACTGAAGCTTTCTTT. The V gene is TRBV30, the J gene TRBJ1-1; D might be TRBD1 (6 bases). The V and J ends lost 4 bases and 3 bases respectively, with 15 bases between them. Germline-derived CDR1 and CDR2 are GTSNPN and SVGIG (reference sequence). The CDR3 length is 14 residues. Filled out from reference TRBV30 and TRBJ1-1, the complete variable domain reads SQTIHQWPATLVQPVGSPLSLECTVEGTSNPNLYWYRQAAGRGLQLLFYSVGIGQISSEVPQNLSASRPQDRQFILSSKKLLLSDSGFYLCAWNREGRDTEAFFGQGTRLTVV.

This clone occurred a few times. J is TRBJ1-2 and V is TRBV7-2, with D maybe TRBD1 (5 bases). The germline CDR1 and CDR2 sequences are SGHTA and FQGNSA. Trimming took 5 bases from V and 4 from J, leaving 11 bases between them. The CDR3 extends over 13 amino acids. The CDR3 here is CASSPTGTYGYTF. The CDR3 DNA follows: TGTGCCAGCAGCCCAACAGGAACCTATGGCTACACCTTC.

This clone was observed a few times. Other DNA variants within this sample encode the same CDR3. The chain couples TRBV7-9 to TRBJ2-2; 13 bases are shared with TRBD2. In germline, CDR1 is SEHNR, CDR2 FQNEAQ (reference sequence). The ends lost 4 bases at V and 5 bases at J; junction bases unmatched: 1. The CDR3 spans 15 residues. CDR3 amino acids: CASSSLAGGTGELFF. Written as DNA, the CDR3 is TGTGCCAGCAGCTCACTAGCGGGGGGGACCGGGGAGCTGTTTTTT.

The chain employs TRBV3-1 (or the pseudogene TRBV3-2) and TRBJ2-2; TRBD1 agrees at 9 bases. Trimming at V came to 3 bases and at J to 4 bases, leaving 3 bases not matched to a gene. The CDR3 covers 15 residues. CDR1 and CDR2 from the germline V gene are LGHDT and YNNKEL (reference sequence). The CDR3 DNA reads as TGTGCCAGCAGCCATGGACAGGGGCGCACCGGGGAGCTGTTTTTT. This encodes CASSHGQGRTGELFF.

The chain carries TRBV4-2 and TRBJ1-4; a possible D gene is TRBD1 (5 bases). Germline V gene data show CDR1 as LGHNA and CDR2 as YNFKEQ. With 1 base removed from V and 7 bases from J, the gap between germline ends came to 13 bases. The CDR3 runs to 15 residues. The CDR3 sequence is CASSQVKGLVEKLFF. DNA of the CDR3: TGTGCCAGCAGCCAAGTCAAGGGGCTTGTTGAAAAACTGTTTTTT.

The CDR3 region has the DNA TGCGCCAGCAGCTCTGGAGGGTACGTCTATGGCTACACCTTC. Amino acid sequence: CASSSGGYVYGYTF. The V call is TRBV5-1, the J call TRBJ1-2; D remains unclear. Per the germline V gene, CDR1 is SGHRS and CDR2 is YFSETQ. The CDR3 contains 14 residues. V was cut by 3 bases and J by 4 bases, with 13 bases left in between.

The V gene is TRBV28, the J gene TRBJ1-2; 9 bases line up with TRBD1. Germline lookup yields CDR1 MDHEN and CDR2 SYDVKM. V was pared by 6 bases and J by 4 bases, with 6 bases of the junction left unmatched. The CDR3 spans 14 residues. The CDR3 DNA is TGTGCCAGCAGAATGGGACAGGGAAGCTATGGCTACACCTTC. Translated, it gives CASRMGQGSYGYTF.

The J gene is TRBJ1-2, the V gene TRBV12-3 or TRBV12-4; D perhaps matches TRBD1 (6 bases). There are 13 residues in the CDR3. V lost 6 bases and J lost 2, with 10 bases in between. The CDR3 DNA is TGTGCCAGCAGGGGAGACAGGAACTATGGCTACACCTTC. Its translation: CASRGDRNYGYTF.

The V call is TRBV27, the J call TRBJ2-1; the D gene is possibly TRBD1 (5 bases). Trimming took off 2 bases at V and 2 bases at J, with 10 bases between the two ends. This CDR3 contains 15 residues. CDR1 and CDR2 (germline): MNHEY, SMNVEV (reference sequence). The CDR3 region has the DNA TGTGCCAGCAGTTTACAGGGCCTGACCTACAATGAGCAGTTCTTC. It specifies CASSLQGLTYNEQFF.

The chain uses TRBV20-1 and TRBJ1-1, with D possibly TRBD1 on 6 matching bases. The CDR3 is 14 amino acids. With 3 bases removed from V and 2 bases from J, the gap between germline ends came to 13 bases. CDR1 and CDR2 (germline): DFQATT, SNEGSKA (reference sequence). In nucleotides, the CDR3 is TGCAGTGCTAGTCGGGACAACTCTAACACTGAAGCTTTCTTT. Amino acid sequence: CSASRDNSNTEAFF.